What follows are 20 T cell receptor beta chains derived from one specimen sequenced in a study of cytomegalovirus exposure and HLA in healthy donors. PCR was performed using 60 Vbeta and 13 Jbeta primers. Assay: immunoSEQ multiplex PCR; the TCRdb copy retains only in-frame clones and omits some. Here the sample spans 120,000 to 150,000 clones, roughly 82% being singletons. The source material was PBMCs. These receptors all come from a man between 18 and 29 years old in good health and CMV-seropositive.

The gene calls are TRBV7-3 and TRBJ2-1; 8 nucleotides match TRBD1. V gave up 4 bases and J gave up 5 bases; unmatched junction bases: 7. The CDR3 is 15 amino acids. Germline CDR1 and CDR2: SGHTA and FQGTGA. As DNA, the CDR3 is TGTGCCAGCAGCTCTGGACAGGGAACCCACAATGAGCAGTTCTTC. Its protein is CASSSGQGTHNEQFF.

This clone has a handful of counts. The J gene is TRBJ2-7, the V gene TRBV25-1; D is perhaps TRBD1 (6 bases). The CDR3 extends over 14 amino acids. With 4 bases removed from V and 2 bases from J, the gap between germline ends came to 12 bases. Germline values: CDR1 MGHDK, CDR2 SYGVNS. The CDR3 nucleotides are TGTGCCAGCAGTGCCGACAGGCCCCCCTACGAGCAGTACTTC. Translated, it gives CASSADRPPYEQYF.

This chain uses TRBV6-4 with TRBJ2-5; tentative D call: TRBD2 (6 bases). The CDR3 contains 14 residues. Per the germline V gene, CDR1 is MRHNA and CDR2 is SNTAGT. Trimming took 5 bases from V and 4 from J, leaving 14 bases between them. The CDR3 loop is CASSSPGEGETQYF. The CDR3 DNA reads TGTGCCAGCAGTTCCCCGGGAGAGGGAGAGACCCAGTACTTC.

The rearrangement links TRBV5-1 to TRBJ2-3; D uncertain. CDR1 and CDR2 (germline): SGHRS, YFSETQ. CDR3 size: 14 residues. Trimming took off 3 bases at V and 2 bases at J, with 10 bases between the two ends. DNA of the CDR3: TGCGCCAGCAGCTCCCTAGGTGACACAGATACGCAGTATTTT. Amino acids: CASSSLGDTDTQYF.

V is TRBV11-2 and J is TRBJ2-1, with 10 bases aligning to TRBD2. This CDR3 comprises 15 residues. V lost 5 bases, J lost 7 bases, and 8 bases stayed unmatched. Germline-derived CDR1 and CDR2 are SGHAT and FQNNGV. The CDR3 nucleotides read TGTGCCAGCAGCACCCAGACTAGCGGGCAAAATGAGCAGTTCTTC. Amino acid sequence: CASSTQTSGQNEQFF.

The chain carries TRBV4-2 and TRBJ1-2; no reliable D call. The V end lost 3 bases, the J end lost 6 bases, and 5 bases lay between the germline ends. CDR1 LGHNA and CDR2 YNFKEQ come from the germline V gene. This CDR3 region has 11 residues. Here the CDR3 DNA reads TGTGCCAGCAGCCAGAGGGATGGCTACACCTTC. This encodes CASSQRDGYTF.

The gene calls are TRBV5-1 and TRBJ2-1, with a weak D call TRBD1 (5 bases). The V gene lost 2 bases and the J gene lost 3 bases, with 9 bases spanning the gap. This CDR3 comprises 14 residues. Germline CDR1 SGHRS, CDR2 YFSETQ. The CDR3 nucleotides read TGCGCCAGCAGCTTACCGACAGTCTACAATGAGCAGTTCTTC. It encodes CASSLPTVYNEQFF.

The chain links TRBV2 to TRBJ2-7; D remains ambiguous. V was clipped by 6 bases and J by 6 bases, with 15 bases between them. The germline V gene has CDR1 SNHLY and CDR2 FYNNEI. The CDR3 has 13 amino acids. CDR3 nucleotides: TGTGCCAGCAGCCGGTCCGAGCGCGGCGAGCAGTACTTC. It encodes CASSRSERGEQYF.

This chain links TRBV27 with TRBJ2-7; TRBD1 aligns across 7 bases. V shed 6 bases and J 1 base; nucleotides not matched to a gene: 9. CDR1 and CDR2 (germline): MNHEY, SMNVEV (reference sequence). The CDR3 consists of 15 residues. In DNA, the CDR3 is TGTGCCAGCAGCCCCACCGGGACAGTGTCCTACGAGCAGTACTTC. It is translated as CASSPTGTVSYEQYF.

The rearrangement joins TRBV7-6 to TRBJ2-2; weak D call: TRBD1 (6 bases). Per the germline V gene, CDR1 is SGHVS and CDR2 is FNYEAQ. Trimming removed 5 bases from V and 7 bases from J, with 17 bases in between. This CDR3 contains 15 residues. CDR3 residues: CASSRGKDSHGELFF. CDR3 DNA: TGTGCCAGCAGCAGGGGCAAGGACAGCCACGGGGAGCTGTTTTTT.

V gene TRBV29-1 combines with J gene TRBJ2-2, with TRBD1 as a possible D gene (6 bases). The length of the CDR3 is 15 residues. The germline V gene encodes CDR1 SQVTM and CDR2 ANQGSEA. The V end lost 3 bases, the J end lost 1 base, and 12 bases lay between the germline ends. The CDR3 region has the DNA TGCAGCGTTGATTCGGACAGCCAGAACACCGGGGAGCTGTTTTTT. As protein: CSVDSDSQNTGELFF.

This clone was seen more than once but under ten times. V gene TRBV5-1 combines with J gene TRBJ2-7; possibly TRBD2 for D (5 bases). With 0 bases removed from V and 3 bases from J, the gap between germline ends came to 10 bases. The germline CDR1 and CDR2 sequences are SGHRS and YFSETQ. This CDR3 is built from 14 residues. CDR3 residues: CASSLGGADYEQYF. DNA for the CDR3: TGCGCCAGCAGCTTGGGGGGAGCCGACTACGAGCAGTACTTC.

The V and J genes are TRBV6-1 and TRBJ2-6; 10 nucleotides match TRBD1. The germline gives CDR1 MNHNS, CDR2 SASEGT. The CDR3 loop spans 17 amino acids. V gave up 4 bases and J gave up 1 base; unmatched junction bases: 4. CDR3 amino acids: CASSGRDRGSGANVLTF. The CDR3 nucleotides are TGTGCCAGCAGTGGACGGGACAGGGGTTCTGGGGCCAACGTCCTGACTTTC.

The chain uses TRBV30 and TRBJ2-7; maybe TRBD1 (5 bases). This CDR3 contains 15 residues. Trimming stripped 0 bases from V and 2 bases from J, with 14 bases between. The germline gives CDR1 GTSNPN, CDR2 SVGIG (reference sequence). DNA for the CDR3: TGTGCCTGGAGTGTACAAGGGGCGTCGACCTACGAGCAGTACTTC. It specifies CAWSVQGASTYEQYF.

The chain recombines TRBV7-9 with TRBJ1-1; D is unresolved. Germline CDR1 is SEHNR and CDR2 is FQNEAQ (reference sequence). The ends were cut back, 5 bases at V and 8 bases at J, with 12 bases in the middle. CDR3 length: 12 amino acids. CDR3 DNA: TGTGCCAGCAGCCCACGAACGCTAGAAGCTTTCTTT. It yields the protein CASSPRTLEAFF.

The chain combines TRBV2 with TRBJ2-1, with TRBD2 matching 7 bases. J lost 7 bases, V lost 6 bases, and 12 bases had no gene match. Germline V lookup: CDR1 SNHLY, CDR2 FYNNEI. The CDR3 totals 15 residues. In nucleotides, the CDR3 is TGTGCCAGCAGCCTAGGCAGCGGGAAGTATAATGAGCAGTTCTTC. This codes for CASSLGSGKYNEQFF.

The CDR3 sequence is CASRYRGTSETQYF. For the CDR3, the DNA is TGTGCCAGCAGATACAGGGGGACCTCAGAGACCCAGTACTTC. J is TRBJ2-5 and V is TRBV5-6; 8 bases are shared with TRBD1. This CDR3 has 14 amino acids. CDR1 is SGHDT, CDR2 YYEEEE, per germline. J was trimmed by 4 bases and V by 5 bases; bases with no gene match: 7.

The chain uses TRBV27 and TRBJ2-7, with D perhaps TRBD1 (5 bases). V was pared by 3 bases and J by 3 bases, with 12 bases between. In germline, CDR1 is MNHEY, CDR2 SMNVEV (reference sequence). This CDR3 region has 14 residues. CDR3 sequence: CASSLSPGNYEQYF. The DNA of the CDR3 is TGTGCCAGCAGTTTGTCTCCAGGGAACTACGAGCAGTACTTC.

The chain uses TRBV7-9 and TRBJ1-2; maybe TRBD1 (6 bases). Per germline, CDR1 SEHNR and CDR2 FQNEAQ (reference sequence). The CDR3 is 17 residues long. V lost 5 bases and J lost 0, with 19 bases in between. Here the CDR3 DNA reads TGTGCCAGCAGCAAAGCGGGGGACAATTATCCTAACTATGGCTACACCTTC. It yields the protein CASSKAGDNYPNYGYTF.

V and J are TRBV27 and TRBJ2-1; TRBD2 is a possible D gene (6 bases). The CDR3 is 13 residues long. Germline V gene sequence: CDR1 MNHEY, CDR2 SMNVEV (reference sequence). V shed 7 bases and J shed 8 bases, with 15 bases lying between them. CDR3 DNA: TGTGCCAGCACCACCCGGGGAGGCTATGAGCAGTTCTTC. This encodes CASTTRGGYEQFF.